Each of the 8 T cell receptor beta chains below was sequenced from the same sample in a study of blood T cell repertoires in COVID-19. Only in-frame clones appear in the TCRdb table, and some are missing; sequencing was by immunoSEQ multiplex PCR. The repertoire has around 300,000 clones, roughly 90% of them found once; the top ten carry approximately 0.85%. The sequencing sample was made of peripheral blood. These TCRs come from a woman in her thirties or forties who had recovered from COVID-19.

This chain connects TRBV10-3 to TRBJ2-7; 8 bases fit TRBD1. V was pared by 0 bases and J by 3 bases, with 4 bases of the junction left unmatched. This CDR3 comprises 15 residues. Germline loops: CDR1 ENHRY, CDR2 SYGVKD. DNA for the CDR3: TGTGCCATCAGTGAGTCGACAGGGGCCGTCTACGAGCAGTACTTC. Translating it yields CAISESTGAVYEQYF.

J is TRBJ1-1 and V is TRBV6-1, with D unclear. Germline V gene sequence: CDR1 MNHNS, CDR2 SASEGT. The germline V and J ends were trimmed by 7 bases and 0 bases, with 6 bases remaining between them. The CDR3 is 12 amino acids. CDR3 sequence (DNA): TGTGCCAGCACAGTAATGAACACTGAAGCTTTCTTT. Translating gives CASTVMNTEAFF.

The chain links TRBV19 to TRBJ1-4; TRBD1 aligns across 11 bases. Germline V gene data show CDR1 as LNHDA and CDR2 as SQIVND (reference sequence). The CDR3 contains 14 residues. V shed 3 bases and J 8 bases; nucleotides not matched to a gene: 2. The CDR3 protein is CASSMGTGGEKLFF. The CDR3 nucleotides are TGTGCCAGTAGTATGGGGACAGGGGGGGAAAAACTGTTTTTT.

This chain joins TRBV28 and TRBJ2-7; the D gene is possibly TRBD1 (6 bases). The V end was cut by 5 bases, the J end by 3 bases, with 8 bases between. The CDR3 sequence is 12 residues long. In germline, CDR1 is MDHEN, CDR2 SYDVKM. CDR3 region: CASSIQGYEQYF. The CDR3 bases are TGTGCCAGCAGTATACAGGGCTACGAGCAGTACTTC. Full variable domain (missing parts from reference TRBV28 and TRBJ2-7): DVKVTQSSRYLVKRTGEKVFLECVQDMDHENMFWYRQDPGLGLRLIYFSYDVKMKEKGDIPEGYSVSREKKERFSLILESASTNQTSMYLCASSIQGYEQYFGPGTRLTVT.

CDR3: CASSEIAGVREQYF. The CDR3 bases are TGTGCCAGCAGTGAGATAGCGGGAGTACGCGAGCAGTACTTC. The chain couples TRBV6-1 to TRBJ2-7; 9 bases fit TRBD2. Germline assignment: CDR1 MNHNS and CDR2 SASEGT. This CDR3 has 14 amino acids. Trimming removed 3 bases from V and 6 bases from J; junction bases left unmatched: 6.

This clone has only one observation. The CDR3 DNA is TGTGCCAGTAGTCTCCGGGGGGGTGGGGAAAGTAATTCACCCCTCCACTTT. Translated, it gives CASSLRGGGESNSPLHF. The V gene is TRBV19, the J gene TRBJ1-6; maybe TRBD1 (5 bases). This CDR3 contains 17 residues. Germline V CDR1 and CDR2: LNHDA, SQIVND (reference sequence). V lost 5 bases and J lost 6, with 20 bases in between.

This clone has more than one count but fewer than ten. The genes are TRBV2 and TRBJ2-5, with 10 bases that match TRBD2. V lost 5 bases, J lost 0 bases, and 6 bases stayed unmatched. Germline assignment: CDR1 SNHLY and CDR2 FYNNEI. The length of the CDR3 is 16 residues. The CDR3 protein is CASSPGLADNQETQYF. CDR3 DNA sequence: TGTGCCAGCAGTCCCGGACTAGCGGACAACCAAGAGACCCAGTACTTC.

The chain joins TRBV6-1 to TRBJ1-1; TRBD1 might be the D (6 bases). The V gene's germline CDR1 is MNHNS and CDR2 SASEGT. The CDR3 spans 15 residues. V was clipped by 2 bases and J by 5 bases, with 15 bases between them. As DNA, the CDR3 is TGTGCCAGCAGTGAACACGCAGGGGTAGGGACTGAAGCTTTCTTT. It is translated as CASSEHAGVGTEAFF.